Listed here are 27 T cell receptor beta chains from one sample, sequenced in a study of regulatory T cells in long-lasting Graves disease. Described time point: newly diagnosed GD, antithyroid drugs for less than 3 months. With RNA extracted from PBMCs as input, the TCR library was made. Construction of TCR beta libraries relied on iRepertoire HTBI primers and on Arm-PCR targeting CDR3 regions. TCRdb re-called the multiplex PCR reads with MiXCR, one entry per CDR3 protein. The table has roughly 350,000 distinct CDR3 sequences, over 15% seen once. This sample was shared with a second study, whose subject was T cells in Graves' hyperthyroidism and ophthalmopathy.

The source material was peripheral blood mononuclear cells (PBMCs), sampled at new diagnosis, from a patient treated with antithyroid drugs. The receptor set was obtained from a man aged 35 to 55 with Graves disease.

This clonotype occurred many times. J is TRBJ2-1 and V is TRBV5-1; D unclear. The V end lost 2 bases, the J end lost 4 bases, and 10 bases lay between the germline ends. Germline CDR1 and CDR2: SGHRS and YFSETQ. This CDR3 has 14 amino acids. CDR3 loop: CASSFTSYYNEQFF. The CDR3 DNA follows: TGCGCCAGCAGCTTCACCAGTTATTACAATGAGCAGTTCTTC.

On this clonotype: A far larger clone differs by one base, so this is likely a read error. This rearrangement joins TRBV12-3 or TRBV12-4 to TRBJ2-7; 9 bases match TRBD1. This CDR3 contains 14 residues. V was clipped by 3 bases and J by 5 bases; unmatched bases: 5. CDR3 loop: CASSFGTGIDEQYF. Here the CDR3 DNA reads TGTGCCAGCAGTTTCGGGACAGGGATTGACGAGCAGTACTTC.

This clonotype was observed at least ten times. This chain connects TRBV11-1 to TRBJ2-7; 12 nucleotides line up with TRBD2. V lost 2 bases, J lost 4 bases, and 6 bases stayed unmatched. Germline lookup yields CDR1 SGHAT and CDR2 FQDESV (reference sequence). This CDR3 has 16 amino acids. CDR3 region: CASSLSTSGGRYEQYF. CDR3 nucleotides: TGTGCCAGCAGCTTATCGACTAGCGGGGGAAGGTACGAGCAGTACTTC.

V gene TRBV20-1 combines with J gene TRBJ2-7; D is possibly TRBD2 (6 bases). Germline-derived CDR1 and CDR2 are DFQATT and SNEGSKA (reference sequence). This CDR3 region has 14 residues. The germline V and J ends were trimmed by 5 bases and 1 base, with 15 bases remaining between them. The CDR3 DNA sequence: TGCAGTGCTTGGGGGAGGACGGAATCCTACGAGCAGTACTTC. Translation: CSAWGRTESYEQYF.

V usage is TRBV19 and J usage is TRBJ1-5, with D tentatively TRBD1 (5 bases). With 2 bases removed from V and 7 bases from J, the gap between germline ends came to 12 bases. Germline values: CDR1 LNHDA, CDR2 SQIVND (reference sequence). The CDR3 is made up of 14 amino acids. CDR3: CASSIMGQGQPQHF. The DNA for the CDR3 is TGTGCCAGTAGTATAATGGGGCAAGGCCAGCCCCAGCATTTT.

This clonotype was found many times. The chain combines TRBV6-5 with TRBJ2-7; possible D gene TRBD1, 6 bases. V was pared by 0 bases and J by 5 bases, with 14 bases between. This CDR3 has 15 amino acids. Germline assignment: CDR1 MNHEY and CDR2 SVGAGI. The CDR3, as DNA: TGTGCCAGCAGTTACTCCGGGCAACAGGGAGACGAGCAGTACTTC. It translates to CASSYSGQQGDEQYF.

Points on this clonotype: Because the CDR3 is missing its conserved closing phenylalanine or tryptophan, this is likely a read error. The V gene is TRBV20-1, the J gene TRBJ2-1; TRBD2 matches 8 bases. The CDR3 totals 15 residues. V lost 0 bases, J lost 6 bases, and 7 bases stayed unmatched. Germline CDR1 and CDR2: DFQATT and SNEGSKA (reference sequence). CDR3 nucleotide sequence: TGCAGTGCTAGAGATAGGCGGGGGGCCCCCAATGAGCAGTTCGTC. It translates to CSARDRRGAPNEQFV.

This clonotype was counted ten times or more. The V gene is TRBV7-2, the J gene TRBJ2-1, with D hard to call. V was clipped by 5 bases and J by 3 bases, with 11 bases between them. CDR3 size: 14 residues. Germline lookup yields CDR1 SGHTA and CDR2 FQGNSA. Here the CDR3 DNA reads TGTGCCAGCAGCACTGACCGGTACTACAATGAGCAGTTCTTC. Protein product: CASSTDRYYNEQFF.

This clonotype was observed at least ten times. This clone may be a read error of a much larger clone one base away. This rearrangement joins TRBV20-1 to TRBJ2-7; a weak D match, TRBD2 (6 bases). Germline loops: CDR1 DFQATT, CDR2 SNEGSKA (reference sequence). With 4 bases removed from V and 3 bases from J, the gap between germline ends came to 13 bases. The CDR3 has 13 residues. The CDR3 nucleotides are TGCAGTGCTATCCCGACTAGGAACTACGAGCAGTACTTC. Its protein product is CSAIPTRNYEQYF.

The sample holds many counts of this clonotype. The CDR3 DNA follows: TGTGCCAGCAGTTTATTCCGGACAGGGGGGCGGAATCAGCCCCAGCATTTT. This encodes CASSLFRTGGRNQPQHF. J is TRBJ1-5 and V is TRBV28; TRBD1 matches 10 bases. Looked up from germline, CDR1 is MDHEN and CDR2 is SYDVKM. The V gene end was trimmed by 1 base and the J gene end by 4 bases; junction bases not matched to a gene: 7. This CDR3 is built from 17 residues.

In its sample, this clonotype was seen many times. V is TRBV7-2 and J is TRBJ1-4; 9 nucleotides line up with TRBD1. Germline V lookup: CDR1 SGHTA, CDR2 FQGNSA. V lost 5 bases, J lost 8 bases, and 6 bases stayed unmatched. This CDR3 is built from 14 residues. The DNA for the CDR3 is TGTGCCAGCAGCCCCAGACAGGGGGAAGAAAAACTGTTTTTT. Translation: CASSPRQGEEKLFF.

The table lists this clonotype with many counts. The chain has TRBV11-1 and TRBJ2-5; tentatively, D is TRBD1 (6 bases). Germline CDR1 SGHAT, CDR2 FQDESV (reference sequence). V lost 2 bases and J lost 3, with 7 bases in between. CDR3 size: 13 residues. The CDR3 DNA reads TGTGCCAGCAGCTTACACAGGGAAGAGACCCAGTACTTC. This codes for CASSLHREETQYF.

At least ten counts were recorded for this clonotype. The chain uses TRBV12-3 or TRBV12-4 and TRBJ1-5; 8 nucleotides match TRBD1. Trimming at V came to 3 bases and at J to 7 bases, leaving 5 bases not matched to a gene. This CDR3 comprises 14 residues. The CDR3 bases are TGTGCCAGCAGTTTCACGACAGGGGTCCAGCCCCAGCATTTT. Translating it yields CASSFTTGVQPQHF.

This clonotype was found many times. The chain recombines TRBV3-1 with TRBJ1-4, with D tentatively TRBD1 (5 bases). There are 15 residues in the CDR3. Trimming stripped 2 bases from V and 8 bases from J, with 15 bases between. In germline, CDR1 is LGHDT, CDR2 YNNKEL (reference sequence). The CDR3 region has the DNA TGTGCCAGCAGCCAATCGGCAGGGTCGAGGGAAAAACTGTTTTTT. Translation: CASSQSAGSREKLFF.

This clonotype was counted ten times or more. The rearrangement links TRBV9 to TRBJ2-3; TRBD2 aligns across 7 bases. J lost 2 bases, V lost 7 bases, and 10 bases had no gene match. Germline loops: CDR1 SGDLS, CDR2 YYNGEE. CDR3 length equals 15 residues. Here the CDR3 DNA reads TGTGCCAGCGGCCGAAGCGGGGTTTTCACAGATACGCAGTATTTT. It encodes CASGRSGVFTDTQYF.

This clonotype was counted at least ten times. The gene calls are TRBV4-1 and TRBJ1-4; TRBD1 agrees at 8 bases. Germline assignment: CDR1 MGHRA and CDR2 YSYEKL. The CDR3 spans 15 residues. V was clipped by 0 bases and J by 8 bases; unmatched bases: 5. CDR3 nucleotides: TGCGCCAGCAGCCAAGAGACAGGGGAATGGGAAAAACTGTTTTTT. Its translation: CASSQETGEWEKLFF.

Remarks on this clonotype: A much more abundant neighbour one base away suggests this may be a read error. CDR3 amino acids: CAGSPGQGGDTIYF. CDR3 DNA sequence: TGTGCCGGCAGCCCGGGACAGGGAGGAGACACCATATATTTT. The V gene is TRBV7-3, the J gene TRBJ1-3; 9 positions agree with TRBD1. Looked up from germline, CDR1 is SGHTA and CDR2 is FQGTGA. The CDR3 runs to 14 residues.

This chain's CDR3 is CSVQGGERQPQHF. The CDR3 bases are TGCAGTGTTCAGGGAGGGGAACGGCAGCCCCAGCATTTT. The chain employs TRBV20-1 and TRBJ1-5; TRBD1 might be the D (5 bases). Trimming left V 7 bases short and J 7 bases short, with 17 bases between. The CDR3 runs 13 residues. Germline CDR1 and CDR2: DFQATT and SNEGSKA (reference sequence).

The rearrangement uses TRBV10-3 and TRBJ2-7; D remains unclear. CDR3 length: 12 amino acids. CDR1 is ENHRY, CDR2 SYGVKD, per germline. Trimming removed 1 base at V and 7 bases at J, with 8 bases between. The CDR3 sequence: CAISEFREEQYF. CDR3 nucleotides: TGTGCCATCAGTGAGTTTAGGGAAGAGCAGTACTTC.

This clonotype showed up many times. The V gene is TRBV20-1, the J gene TRBJ2-5; 11 positions match TRBD2. Trimming cost V 4 bases and J 4 bases; bases outside gene matches: 5. Per the germline V gene, CDR1 is DFQATT and CDR2 is SNEGSKA (reference sequence). The CDR3 consists of 14 residues. This CDR3 is CSANSGGAPETQYF. The DNA of the CDR3 is TGCAGTGCTAATAGCGGGGGGGCCCCAGAGACCCAGTACTTC.

The J gene is TRBJ1-4, the V gene TRBV5-1; D may be TRBD1 (6 bases). With 2 bases removed from V and 3 bases from J, the gap between germline ends came to 11 bases. This CDR3 has 15 amino acids. CDR1 and CDR2 from the germline V gene are SGHRS and YFSETQ. CDR3 sequence reads: CASSFRGASNEKLFF. The CDR3, as DNA: TGCGCCAGCAGCTTCAGGGGCGCGTCTAATGAAAAACTGTTTTTT.

The V call is TRBV7-2, the J call TRBJ1-6; unclear D gene. The germline V gene has CDR1 SGHTA and CDR2 FQGNSA. The CDR3 runs to 16 residues. Trimming cost V 5 bases and J 4 bases, with 15 bases left between them. In DNA form, the CDR3 reads TGTGCCAGCAGCCCCGCGGGGTCCGAGTATAATTCACCCCTCCACTTT. Protein product: CASSPAGSEYNSPLHF.

The chain combines TRBV7-8 with TRBJ2-7; no clear D gene. Trimming took off 0 bases at V and 7 bases at J, with 10 bases between the two ends. The CDR3 has 13 residues. Germline CDR1 SGHVS, CDR2 FQNEAQ. CDR3 nucleotide sequence: TGTGCCAGCAGCTTAGCGCTAGGGAATGAGCAGTACTTC. As protein: CASSLALGNEQYF.

This clonotype was observed a few times. The chain has TRBV29-1 and TRBJ1-5, with D maybe TRBD1 (6 bases). Trimming took 4 bases from V and 6 from J, leaving 10 bases between them. Germline CDR1 is SQVTM and CDR2 is ANQGSEA. The CDR3 length is 12 residues. The CDR3 nucleotides read TGCAGCGTTGGGGGGGGCGGTCAGCCCCAGCATTTT. Translating gives CSVGGGGQPQHF.

This clonotype showed up just a few times. The chain couples TRBV30 to TRBJ1-2; TRBD1 matches 7 bases. V was clipped by 2 bases and J by 14 bases; unmatched bases: 11. Germline V gives CDR1 GTSNPN, CDR2 SVGIG (reference sequence). CDR3 size: 12 residues. The CDR3 here is CAWSRDRAPWTF. The CDR3 DNA reads as TGTGCCTGGAGTCGCGACAGGGCCCCTTGGACCTTC. Combining the CDR3 with reference TRBV30 and TRBJ1-2 gives the whole variable domain SQTIHQWPATLVQPVGSPLSLECTVEGTSNPNLYWYRQAAGRGLQLLFYSVGIGQISSEVPQNLSASRPQDRQFILSSKKLLLSDSGFYLCAWSRDRAPWTFGSGTRLTVV.

This clonotype was observed at least ten times. J is TRBJ2-4 and V is TRBV28; perhaps TRBD1 as D (6 bases). From germline, CDR1 is MDHEN and CDR2 SYDVKM. The CDR3 has 19 residues. V dropped 8 bases and J dropped 0 bases, with 26 bases sitting between them. The CDR3 here is CASRRFGGLSTLAKNIQYF. CDR3 DNA: TGTGCCAGCCGGAGGTTTGGGGGCCTATCCACTCTAGCCAAAAACATTCAGTACTTC.

Comments on this clonotype: This may stem from a read error, because a much larger clone lies one nucleotide away. The genes are TRBV30 and TRBJ1-4, with 11 bases matching TRBD1. CDR1 is GTSNPN, CDR2 SVGIG, per germline (reference sequence). The CDR3 is 12 residues long. The CDR3 here is CACGTGGEELFF. The DNA of the CDR3 is TGTGCCTGTGGGACAGGGGGTGAAGAACTGTTTTTT.